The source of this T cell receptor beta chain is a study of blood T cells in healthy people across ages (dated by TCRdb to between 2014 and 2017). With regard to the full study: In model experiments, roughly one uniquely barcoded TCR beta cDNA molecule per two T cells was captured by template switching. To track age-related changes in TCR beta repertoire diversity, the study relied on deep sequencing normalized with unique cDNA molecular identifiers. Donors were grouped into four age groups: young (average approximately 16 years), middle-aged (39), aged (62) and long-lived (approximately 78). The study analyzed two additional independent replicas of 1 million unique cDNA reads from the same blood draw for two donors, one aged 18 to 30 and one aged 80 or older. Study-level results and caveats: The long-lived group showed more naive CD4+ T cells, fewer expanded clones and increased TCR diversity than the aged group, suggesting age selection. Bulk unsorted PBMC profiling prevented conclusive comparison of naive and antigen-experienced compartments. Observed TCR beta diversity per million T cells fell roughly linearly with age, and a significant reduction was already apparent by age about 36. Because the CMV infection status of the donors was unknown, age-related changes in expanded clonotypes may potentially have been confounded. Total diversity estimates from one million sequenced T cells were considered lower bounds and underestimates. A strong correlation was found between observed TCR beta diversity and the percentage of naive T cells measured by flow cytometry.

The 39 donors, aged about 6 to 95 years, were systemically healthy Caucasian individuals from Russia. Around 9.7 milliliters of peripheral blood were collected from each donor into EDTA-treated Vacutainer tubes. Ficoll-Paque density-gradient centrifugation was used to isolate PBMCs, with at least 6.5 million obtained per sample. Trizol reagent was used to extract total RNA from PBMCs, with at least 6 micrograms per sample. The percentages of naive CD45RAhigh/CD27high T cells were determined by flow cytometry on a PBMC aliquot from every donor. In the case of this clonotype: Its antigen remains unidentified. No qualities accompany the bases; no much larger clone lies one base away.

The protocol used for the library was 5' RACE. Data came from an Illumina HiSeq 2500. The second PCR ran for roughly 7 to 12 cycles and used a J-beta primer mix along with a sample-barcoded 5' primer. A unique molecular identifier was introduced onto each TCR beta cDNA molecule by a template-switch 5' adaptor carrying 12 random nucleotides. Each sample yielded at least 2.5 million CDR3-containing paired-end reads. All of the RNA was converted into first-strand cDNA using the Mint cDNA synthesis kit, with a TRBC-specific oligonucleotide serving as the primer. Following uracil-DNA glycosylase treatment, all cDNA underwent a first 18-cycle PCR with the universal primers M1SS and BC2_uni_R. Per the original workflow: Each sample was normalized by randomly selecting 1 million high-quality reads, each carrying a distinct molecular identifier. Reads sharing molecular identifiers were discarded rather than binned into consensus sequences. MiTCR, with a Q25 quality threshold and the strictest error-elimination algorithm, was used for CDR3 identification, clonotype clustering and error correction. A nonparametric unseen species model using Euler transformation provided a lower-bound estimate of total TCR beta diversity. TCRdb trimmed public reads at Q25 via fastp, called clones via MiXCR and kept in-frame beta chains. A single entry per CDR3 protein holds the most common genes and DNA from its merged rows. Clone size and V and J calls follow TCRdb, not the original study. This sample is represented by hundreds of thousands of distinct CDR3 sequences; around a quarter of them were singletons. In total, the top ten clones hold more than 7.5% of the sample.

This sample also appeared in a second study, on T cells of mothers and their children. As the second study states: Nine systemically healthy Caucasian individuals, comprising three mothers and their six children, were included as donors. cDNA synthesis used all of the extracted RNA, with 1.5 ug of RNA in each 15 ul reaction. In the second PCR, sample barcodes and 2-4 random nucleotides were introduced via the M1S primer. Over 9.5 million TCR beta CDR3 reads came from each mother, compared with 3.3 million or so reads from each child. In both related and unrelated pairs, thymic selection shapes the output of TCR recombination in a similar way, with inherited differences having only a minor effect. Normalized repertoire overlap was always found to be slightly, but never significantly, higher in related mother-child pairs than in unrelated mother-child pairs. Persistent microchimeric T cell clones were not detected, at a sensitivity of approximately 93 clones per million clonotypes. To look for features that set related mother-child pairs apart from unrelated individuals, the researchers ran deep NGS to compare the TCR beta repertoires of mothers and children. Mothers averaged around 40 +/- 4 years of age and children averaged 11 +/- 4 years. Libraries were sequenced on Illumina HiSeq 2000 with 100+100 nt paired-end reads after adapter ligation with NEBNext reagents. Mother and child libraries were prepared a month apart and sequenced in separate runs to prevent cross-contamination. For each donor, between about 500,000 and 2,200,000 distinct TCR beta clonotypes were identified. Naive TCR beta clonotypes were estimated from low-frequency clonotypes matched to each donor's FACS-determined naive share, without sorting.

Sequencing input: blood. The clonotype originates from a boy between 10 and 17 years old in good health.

CDR3 loop: CASSQGSETQYF. The DNA sequence is TGTGCCAGCAGCCAGGGGTCCGAGACCCAGTACTTC. Rearrangement joined TRBV7-9 to TRBJ2-5; the best D guess is TRBD1, with 6 bases matching. Reading the germline V gene (reference sequence) gives CDR1 SEHNR and CDR2 FQNEAQ. Measured from the cysteine to the phenylalanine, the CDR3 is 12 residues long. The entry retains the CDR3 DNA only, 36 bases that are in frame from base 1. The V and J ends are trimmed by 5 bases and 5 bases, leaving 9 bases between them.